This entry features one TCR beta chain sequence. Its antigen is not known. A 5'RACE reaction primed in the constant segment made cDNA libraries of TCR alpha and TCR beta, and these carried sample barcodes and UMIs. TCRdb processed the 5' RACE reads anew with MiXCR; each CDR3 protein has one entry. The repertoire holds 210,000 or so distinct CDR3 sequences, around 18% seen once, with approximately 2.4% in the top ten. This specimen belongs to a study of T-cell memory formation after mild COVID-19. In the study overall: For the most part, TCR clusters were specific to one donor. Study conclusions and caveats: Clones which contracted sat mainly in CM and EM if CD4+, and in EMRA if CD8+.

The V gene's germline CDR1 is SGHRS and CDR2 YFSETQ. Trimming pared 4 bases from V and 4 bases from J, leaving 17 bases between. This CDR3 contains 15 residues. Material for sequencing was PBMCs or a T cell subset sorted from them (not recorded which). V gene TRBV5-1 combines with J gene TRBJ1-1, with unresolved D. This receptor was obtained from an adult woman who had mild COVID-19 (a few samples of this study predate the infection). Cell type and time point are not known. Here the CDR3 DNA reads TGCGCCAGCAGCGGCGCAGACGTGGGCCCCACTGAAGCTTTCTTT. It codes for CASSGADVGPTEAFF. The variable domain in full, with the rest retrieved from reference TRBV5-1 and TRBJ1-1, is KAGVTQTPRYLIKTRGQQVTLSCSPISGHRSVSWYQQTPGQGLQFLFEYFSETQRNKGNFPGRFSGRQFSNSRSEMNVSTLELGDSALYLCASSGADVGPTEAFFGQGTRLTVV.